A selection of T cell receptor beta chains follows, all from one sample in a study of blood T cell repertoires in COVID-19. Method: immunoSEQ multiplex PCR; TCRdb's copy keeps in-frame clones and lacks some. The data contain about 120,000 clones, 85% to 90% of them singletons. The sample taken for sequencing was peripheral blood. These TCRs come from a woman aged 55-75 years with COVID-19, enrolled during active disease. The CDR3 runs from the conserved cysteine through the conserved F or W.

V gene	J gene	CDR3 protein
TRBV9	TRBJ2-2	CASSVGQGLITGELFF
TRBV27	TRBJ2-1	CASRSGAHNEQFF
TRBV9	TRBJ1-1	CASSVGGGDTEAFF
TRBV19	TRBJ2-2	CARGAGQGAGELFF
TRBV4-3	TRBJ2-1	CASAGGENEQFF
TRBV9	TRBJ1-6	CASSAQGASLHF
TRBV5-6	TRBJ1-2	CASTWVGDGYTF
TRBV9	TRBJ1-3	CASSAQGAGTGNTIYF
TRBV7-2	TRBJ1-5	CASSLAGTINQPQHF
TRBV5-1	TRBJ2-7	CASSWETGSSYEQYF